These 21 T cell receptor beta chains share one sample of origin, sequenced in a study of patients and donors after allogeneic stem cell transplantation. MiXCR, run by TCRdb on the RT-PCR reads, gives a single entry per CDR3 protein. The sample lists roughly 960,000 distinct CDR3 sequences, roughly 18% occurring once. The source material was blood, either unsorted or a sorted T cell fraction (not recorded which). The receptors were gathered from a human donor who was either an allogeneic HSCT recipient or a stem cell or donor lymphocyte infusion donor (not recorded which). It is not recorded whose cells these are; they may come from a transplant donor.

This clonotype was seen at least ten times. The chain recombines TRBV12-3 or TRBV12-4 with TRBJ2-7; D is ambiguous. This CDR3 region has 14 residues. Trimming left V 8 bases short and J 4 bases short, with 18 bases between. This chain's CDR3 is CASSPAVAAYEQYF. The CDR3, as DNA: TGTGCCAGCTCCCCGGCCGTGGCAGCATACGAGCAGTACTTC.

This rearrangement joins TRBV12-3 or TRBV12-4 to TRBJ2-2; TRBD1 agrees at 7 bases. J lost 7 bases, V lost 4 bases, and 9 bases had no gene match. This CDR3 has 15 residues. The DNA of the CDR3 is TGTGCCAGCAGTTCGACGGGACAGCCCTTCGGGGAGCTGTTTTTT. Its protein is CASSSTGQPFGELFF.

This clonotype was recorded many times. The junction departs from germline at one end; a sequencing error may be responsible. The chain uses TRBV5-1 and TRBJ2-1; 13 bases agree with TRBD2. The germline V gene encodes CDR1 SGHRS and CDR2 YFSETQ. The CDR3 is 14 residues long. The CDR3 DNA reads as TGTGCCAGCAGTCGGACTAGCGGGAGCAATGAGCAGTTCTTC. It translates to CASSRTSGSNEQFF.

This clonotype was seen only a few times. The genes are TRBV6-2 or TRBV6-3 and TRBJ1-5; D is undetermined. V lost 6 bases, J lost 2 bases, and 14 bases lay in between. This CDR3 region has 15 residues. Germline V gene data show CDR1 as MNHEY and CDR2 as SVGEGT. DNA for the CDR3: TGTGCCAGCAGCGCCGCCGGGCGGGGCAATCAGCCCCAGCATTTT. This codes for CASSAAGRGNQPQHF.

This chain's CDR3 is CASSFKFQQGQNQPQHF. The CDR3 bases are TGTGCCAGCAGTTTCAAGTTCCAACAGGGACAGAATCAGCCCCAGCATTTT. The chain links TRBV27 to TRBJ1-5; 7 positions agree with TRBD1. The germline CDR1 and CDR2 sequences are MNHEY and SMNVEV (reference sequence). The CDR3 is 17 residues long. V trimming: 3 bases; J trimming: 4 bases; junction bases outside the gene matches: 12.

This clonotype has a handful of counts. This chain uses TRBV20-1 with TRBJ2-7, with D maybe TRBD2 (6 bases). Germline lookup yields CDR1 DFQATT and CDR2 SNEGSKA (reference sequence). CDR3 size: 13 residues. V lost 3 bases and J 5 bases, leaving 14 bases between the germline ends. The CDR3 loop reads CSASGGFGDEQYF. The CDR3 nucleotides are TGCAGTGCTAGCGGGGGTTTCGGAGACGAGCAGTACTTC.

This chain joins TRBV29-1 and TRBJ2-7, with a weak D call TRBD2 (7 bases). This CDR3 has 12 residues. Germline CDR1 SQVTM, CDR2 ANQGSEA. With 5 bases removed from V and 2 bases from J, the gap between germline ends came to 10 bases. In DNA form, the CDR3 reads TGCAGCGTTAGGGGGAGGGCCTACGAGCAGTACTTC. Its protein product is CSVRGRAYEQYF.

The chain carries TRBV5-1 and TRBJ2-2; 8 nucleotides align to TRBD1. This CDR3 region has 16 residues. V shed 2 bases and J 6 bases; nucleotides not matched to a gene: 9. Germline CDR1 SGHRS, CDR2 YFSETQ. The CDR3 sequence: CASSFRTGRKAGELFF. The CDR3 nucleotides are TGCGCCAGCAGCTTTCGGACAGGGAGGAAGGCCGGGGAGCTGTTTTTT.

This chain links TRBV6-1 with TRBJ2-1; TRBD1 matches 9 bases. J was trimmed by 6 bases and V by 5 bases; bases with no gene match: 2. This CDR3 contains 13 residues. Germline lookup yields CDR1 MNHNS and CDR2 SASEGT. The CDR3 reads CASSKTGGNEQFF. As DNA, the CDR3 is TGTGCCAGCAGTAAGACAGGGGGCAATGAGCAGTTCTTC.

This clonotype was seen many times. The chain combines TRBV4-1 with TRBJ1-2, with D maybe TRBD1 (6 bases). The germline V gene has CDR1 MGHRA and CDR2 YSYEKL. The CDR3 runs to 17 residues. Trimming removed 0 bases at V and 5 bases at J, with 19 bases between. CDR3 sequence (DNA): TGCGCCAGCAGCCAAGATGGGTTCAGGGGAGCTATTTATGGCTACACCTTC. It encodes CASSQDGFRGAIYGYTF.

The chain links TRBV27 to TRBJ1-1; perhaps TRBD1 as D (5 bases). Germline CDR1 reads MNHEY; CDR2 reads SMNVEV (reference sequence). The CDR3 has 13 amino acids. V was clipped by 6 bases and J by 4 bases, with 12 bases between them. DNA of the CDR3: TGTGCCAGCAGATCAGGGATGATCACTGAAGCTTTCTTT. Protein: CASRSGMITEAFF.

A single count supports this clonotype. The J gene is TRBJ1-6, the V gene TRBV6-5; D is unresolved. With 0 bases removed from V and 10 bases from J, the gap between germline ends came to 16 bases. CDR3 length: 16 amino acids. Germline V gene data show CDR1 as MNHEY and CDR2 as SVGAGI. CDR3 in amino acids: CASSYSRMALESPLHF. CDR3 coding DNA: TGTGCCAGCAGTTACTCGAGAATGGCCTTGGAGTCACCCCTCCACTTT.

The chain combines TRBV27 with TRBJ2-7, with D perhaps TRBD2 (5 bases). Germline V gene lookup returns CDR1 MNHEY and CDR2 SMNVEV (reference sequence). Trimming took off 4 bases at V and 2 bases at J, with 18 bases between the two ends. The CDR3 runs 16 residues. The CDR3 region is CASSSGLASSTYEQYF. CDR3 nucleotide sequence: TGTGCCAGCAGTTCCGGACTGGCTTCGAGCACCTACGAGCAGTACTTC.

CDR3 region: CASSEWADNTEAFF. The CDR3 DNA reads as TGTGCCAGCAGTGAATGGGCAGACAACACTGAAGCTTTCTTT. This chain joins TRBV6-1 and TRBJ1-1, with D uncertain. This CDR3 contains 14 residues. Germline-derived CDR1 and CDR2 are MNHNS and SASEGT. The V end lost 2 bases, the J end lost 2 bases, and 9 bases lay between the germline ends.

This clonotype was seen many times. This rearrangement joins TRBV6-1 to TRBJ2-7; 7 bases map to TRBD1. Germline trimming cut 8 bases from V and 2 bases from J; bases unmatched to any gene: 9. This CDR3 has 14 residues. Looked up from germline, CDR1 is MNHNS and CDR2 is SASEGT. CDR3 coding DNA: TGTGCCAGCTCACCACCGGGACAGACCTACGAGCAGTACTTC. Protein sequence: CASSPPGQTYEQYF.

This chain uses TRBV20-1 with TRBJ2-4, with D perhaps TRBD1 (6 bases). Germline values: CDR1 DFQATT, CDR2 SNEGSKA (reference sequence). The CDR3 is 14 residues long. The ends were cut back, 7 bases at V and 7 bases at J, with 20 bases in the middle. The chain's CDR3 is CSGLVQGMSNIQYF. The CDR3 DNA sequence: TGCAGTGGATTGGTACAGGGTATGAGTAACATTCAGTACTTC.

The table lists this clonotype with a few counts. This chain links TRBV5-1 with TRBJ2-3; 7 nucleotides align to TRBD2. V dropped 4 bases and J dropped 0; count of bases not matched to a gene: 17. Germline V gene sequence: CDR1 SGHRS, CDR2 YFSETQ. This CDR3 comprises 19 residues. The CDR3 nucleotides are TGCGCCAGCAGCCCCTTAAATAGCGGGTCATTTCCTAGCACAGATACGCAGTATTTT. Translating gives CASSPLNSGSFPSTDTQYF.

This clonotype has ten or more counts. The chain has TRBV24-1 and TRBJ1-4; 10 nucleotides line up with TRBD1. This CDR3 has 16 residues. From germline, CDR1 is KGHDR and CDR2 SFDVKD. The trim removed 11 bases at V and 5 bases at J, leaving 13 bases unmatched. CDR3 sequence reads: CARRGTGDTENEKLFF. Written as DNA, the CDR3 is TGTGCCAGAAGGGGGACAGGGGATACTGAAAATGAAAAACTGTTTTTT.

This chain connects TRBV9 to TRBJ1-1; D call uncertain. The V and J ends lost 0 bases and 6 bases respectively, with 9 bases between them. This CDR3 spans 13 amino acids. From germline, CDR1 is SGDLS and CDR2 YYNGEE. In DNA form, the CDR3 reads TGTGCCAGCAGCGTAGACTGGGGAGCTGAAGCTTTCTTT. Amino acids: CASSVDWGAEAFF.

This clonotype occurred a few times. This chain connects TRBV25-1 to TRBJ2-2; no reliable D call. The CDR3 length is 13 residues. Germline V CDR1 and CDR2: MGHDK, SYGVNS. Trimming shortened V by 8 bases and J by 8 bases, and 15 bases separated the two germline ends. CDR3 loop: CASRKEGLGELFF. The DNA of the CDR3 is TGTGCCAGCCGCAAGGAAGGCTTAGGGGAGCTGTTTTTT.

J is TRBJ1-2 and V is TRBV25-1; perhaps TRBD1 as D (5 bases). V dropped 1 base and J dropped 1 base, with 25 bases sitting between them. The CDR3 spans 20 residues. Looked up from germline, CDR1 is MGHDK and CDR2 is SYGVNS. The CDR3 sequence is CASSESKPGTGSKNNYGYTF. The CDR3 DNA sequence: TGTGCCAGCAGTGAATCGAAACCCGGGACCGGCTCTAAGAATAACTATGGCTACACCTTC.